This is a list of T cell receptor beta chains from one sample in a study of shared clonotypes between healthy human individuals. TCRdb's copy holds only in-frame clones and misses some; the assay was immunoSEQ multiplex PCR. The sample yields about 1 million clones, around 76% seen once. The sequenced sample was memory CD4+ T cells sorted from blood. The receptors stem from a man aged 18 to 29 in good health. CDR3s include the opening cysteine and the closing phenylalanine or tryptophan. A D gene is named only where the DNA matches it firmly. Size tells how often a clone was seen (once, few, many) or the class of an expanded clone, and some rows leave it out.

j_call d_call v_call clone_size cdr3_aa cdr3_nt
TRBJ2-6 TRBD1 TRBV19 . CASSGQGAGANVLTF TGTGCCAGTAGCGGACAGGGGGCTGGGGCCAACGTCCTGACTTTC
TRBJ2-1 . TRBV4-1 . CASSRNLDTPSSYNEQFF TGCGCCAGCAGCCGAAACTTGGATACCCCGAGCTCCTACAATGAGCAGTTCTTC
TRBJ1-4 TRBD1 TRBV10-3 . CAISQGTANEKLFF TGTGCCATCAGTCAGGGGACAGCTAATGAAAAACTGTTTTTT
TRBJ2-2 TRBD1 TRBV7-9 . CASSARRDRAGTGELFF TGTGCCAGCAGCGCTCGACGCGACAGGGCCGGCACCGGGGAGCTGTTTTTT
TRBJ1-1 . TRBV29-1 . CSVDGASMNTEAFF TGCAGCGTTGATGGTGCAAGCATGAACACTGAAGCTTTCTTT
TRBJ2-1 TRBD2 TRBV13 . CASSIPTSGLYNEQFF TGTGCCAGCAGCATCCCGACTAGCGGGCTCTACAATGAGCAGTTCTTC
TRBJ1-1 . TRBV25-1 . CASSGKQEMNTEAFF TGTGCCAGCAGTGGAAAACAGGAGATGAACACTGAAGCTTTCTTT
TRBJ2-3 . TRBV19 . CASSIDGGGTDTQYF TGTGCCAGTAGTATAGATGGCGGGGGCACAGATACGCAGTATTTT
TRBJ1-2 . TRBV5-6 . CASSLEGVGGYTF TGTGCCAGCAGCTTGGAAGGGGTCGGGGGCTACACCTTC
TRBJ1-1 . TRBV29-1 few CSVEGSLNTEAFF TGCAGCGTTGAAGGCAGTTTGAACACTGAAGCTTTCTTT
TRBJ1-1 . TRBV5-1 . CASSFSGLGTEAFF TGCGCCAGCAGCTTTTCGGGTTTAGGCACTGAAGCTTTCTTT